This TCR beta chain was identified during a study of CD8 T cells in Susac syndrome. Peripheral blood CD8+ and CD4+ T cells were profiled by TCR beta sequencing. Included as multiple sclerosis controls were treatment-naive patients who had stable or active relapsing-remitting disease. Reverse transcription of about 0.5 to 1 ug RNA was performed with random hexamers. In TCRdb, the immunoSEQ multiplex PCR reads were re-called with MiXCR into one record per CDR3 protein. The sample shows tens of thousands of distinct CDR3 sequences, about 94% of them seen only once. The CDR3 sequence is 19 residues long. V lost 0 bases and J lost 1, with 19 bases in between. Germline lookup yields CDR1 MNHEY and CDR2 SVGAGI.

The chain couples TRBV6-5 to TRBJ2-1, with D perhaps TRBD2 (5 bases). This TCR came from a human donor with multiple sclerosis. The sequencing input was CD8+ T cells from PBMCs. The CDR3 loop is CASSYSVAAYRGSYNEQFF. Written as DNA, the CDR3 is TGTGCCAGCAGTTACTCGGTGGCAGCGTACCGGGGTTCCTACAATGAGCAGTTCTTC.